These 13 T cell receptor beta chains were all obtained from the same sample, sequenced in a study of blood T cells in healthy people across ages. Next came a second PCR, run for 7 to 11 cycles, which used a sample-barcoded 5' primer along with a J-beta primer mix. TCRdb re-called the 5' RACE reads through MiXCR, storing one row per CDR3 protein. Seen here are approximately 800,000 distinct CDR3 sequences, roughly 24% observed once, and the top ten hold less than 3.5%. These data also formed part of another study, on T cells of mothers and their children.

Sequenced: blood. These receptors all stem from a boy aged 10-17 years in good health.

The chain couples TRBV28 to TRBJ2-1; D possibly corresponds to TRBD2 (5 bases). The V and J ends lost 10 bases and 0 bases respectively, with 7 bases between them. Germline V gene data show CDR1 as MDHEN and CDR2 as SYDVKM. The length of the CDR3 is 12 residues. CDR3 sequence reads: CATGDSYNEQFF. The DNA of the CDR3 is TGTGCCACCGGGGACTCCTACAATGAGCAGTTCTTC. The variable domain in full, completed from reference TRBV28 and TRBJ2-1, reads DVKVTQSSRYLVKRTGEKVFLECVQDMDHENMFWYRQDPGLGLRLIYFSYDVKMKEKGDIPEGYSVSREKKERFSLILESASTNQTSMYLCATGDSYNEQFFGPGTRLTVL.

V usage is TRBV12-3 or TRBV12-4 and J usage is TRBJ2-6; 7 bases are a match to TRBD1. The CDR3 has 18 residues. The J segment lost 0 bases and the V segment lost 1 base, leaving 6 bases of the junction unmatched. The CDR3 here is CASSLGQGSASGANVLTF. CDR3 in DNA: TGTGCCAGCAGTTTAGGACAGGGTAGCGCCTCTGGGGCCAACGTCCTGACTTTC.

The genes are TRBV29-1 and TRBJ2-1, with D tentatively TRBD2 (6 bases). V lost 0 bases and J 7 bases, leaving 10 bases between the germline ends. The CDR3 is 13 residues long. CDR1 is SQVTM and CDR2 is ANQGSEA in the germline V gene. CDR3 loop: CSVEDPEGNEQFF. The CDR3 bases are TGCAGCGTTGAAGATCCGGAGGGGAATGAGCAGTTCTTC.

The sample holds a few counts of this clonotype. The chain is built from TRBV21-1 and TRBJ2-5. TRBV21-1 is flagged as a pseudogene. The CDR3 is 20 amino acids. DNA of the CDR3: TGTGCCAGCAGCACCACGGTTCGCAGGCCAAATGGTGTATGGCAAGAGACCCAGTACTTC. This codes for CASSTTVRRPNGVWQETQYF.

This clonotype was picked up a small number of times. The chain is built from TRBV20-1 and TRBJ2-2; D not certain. This CDR3 is built from 15 residues. Per the germline V gene, CDR1 is DFQATT and CDR2 is SNEGSKA (reference sequence). The ends were cut back, 1 base at V and 4 bases at J, with 13 bases in the middle. The CDR3 sequence: CSARGQLWGTGELFF. CDR3 coding DNA: TGCAGTGCTAGAGGCCAACTTTGGGGCACCGGGGAGCTGTTTTTT.

This clonotype has ten or more counts. This chain connects TRBV20-1 to TRBJ2-7, with D maybe TRBD2 (6 bases). Trimming pared 6 bases from V and 0 bases from J, leaving 15 bases between. In germline, CDR1 is DFQATT, CDR2 SNEGSKA (reference sequence). The CDR3 has 14 residues. CDR3 residues: CSAGSGRSSYEQYF. The CDR3 region has the DNA TGCAGTGCCGGTAGCGGCAGGAGCTCCTACGAGCAGTACTTC.

The chain combines TRBV7-9 with TRBJ2-3; possibly TRBD1 for D (6 bases). V lost 2 bases and J 2 bases, leaving 11 bases between the germline ends. The CDR3 loop spans 15 amino acids. Per germline, CDR1 SEHNR and CDR2 FQNEAQ (reference sequence). The CDR3 is CASSLWGPHTDTQYF. The CDR3, as DNA: TGTGCCAGCAGCTTATGGGGGCCCCACACAGATACGCAGTATTTT.

This clonotype was detected a few times. This chain links TRBV28 with TRBJ1-1; 7 bases fit TRBD1. With V trimmed by 5 bases and J by 3 bases, 9 bases remained unmatched. The CDR3 extends over 15 amino acids. Germline CDR1 is MDHEN and CDR2 is SYDVKM. The CDR3: CASSPPRQGDTEAFF. CDR3 nucleotide sequence: TGTGCCAGCAGTCCTCCGAGACAGGGAGACACTGAAGCTTTCTTT.

The gene calls are TRBV5-4 and TRBJ2-2, with D tentatively TRBD2 (7 bases). This CDR3 spans 16 amino acids. Germline assignment: CDR1 SGHNT and CDR2 YYREEE (reference sequence). The V end was cut by 7 bases, the J end by 0 bases, with 16 bases between. The CDR3 reads CASSMGGAANTGELFF. The DNA for the CDR3 is TGTGCCAGCTCCATGGGGGGGGCCGCGAACACCGGGGAGCTGTTTTTT.

The J gene is TRBJ1-1, the V gene TRBV3-1; D is uncertain. Trimming removed 0 bases at V and 10 bases at J, with 12 bases between. Germline CDR1 reads LGHDT; CDR2 reads YNNKEL (reference sequence). The CDR3 contains 13 residues. The CDR3 here is CASSQDSHAGAFF. The CDR3 DNA follows: TGTGCCAGCAGCCAAGATTCACACGCAGGAGCTTTCTTT. Full variable domain (missing parts from reference TRBV3-1 and TRBJ1-1): DTAVSQTPKYLVTQMGNDKSIKCEQNLGHDTMYWYKQDSKKFLKIMFSYNNKELIINETVPNRFSPKSPDKAHLNLHINSLELGDSAVYFCASSQDSHAGAFFGQGTRLTVV.

This CDR3 is CATSTSGGLAKNIQYF. In DNA form, the CDR3 reads TGTGCCACGTCGACTAGCGGGGGGTTAGCCAAAAACATTCAGTACTTC. The genes are TRBV6-6 and TRBJ2-4; 13 bases line up with TRBD2. Per the germline V gene, CDR1 is MNHNY and CDR2 is SVGAGI (reference sequence). This CDR3 comprises 16 residues. V shed 10 bases and J 0 bases; nucleotides not matched to a gene: 6.

The rearrangement links TRBV6-5 to TRBJ2-5, with TRBD1 as a possible D gene (6 bases). The better agreement between TRBJ2-7 and the DNA end casts doubt on the J call. The CDR3 covers 16 residues. CDR1 MNHEY and CDR2 SVGAGI come from the germline V gene. The CDR3 nucleotides read TGTGCCAGCAGTTACTCCCAAGCGACAGGTATCTACGAGCAGTACTTC. Its translation is CASSYSQATGIYEQYF.

This clonotype was seen a few times. The rearrangement links TRBV29-1 to TRBJ1-3; no clear D. The CDR3 sequence is 15 residues long. From germline, CDR1 is SQVTM and CDR2 ANQGSEA. Trimming took off 3 bases at V and 1 base at J, with 13 bases between the two ends. CDR3 sequence (DNA): TGCAGCGTTGACTCCGGGTACTCTTCTGGAAACACCATATATTTT. Translated, it gives CSVDSGYSSGNTIYF.